This TCR beta chain was obtained from a study of T cells in localized non-small cell lung cancer. Assay: immunoSEQ multiplex PCR; the TCRdb copy retains only in-frame clones and omits some. This sample has approximately 63,000 clones, with roughly 89% found just once. Germline values: CDR1 SQVTM, CDR2 ANQGSEA. V gave up 5 bases and J gave up 1 base, with 23 bases separating them. This CDR3 is built from 17 residues. The sequencing here drew on peripheral blood, taken before any cancer treatment. The chain employs TRBV29-1 and TRBJ1-1; tentative D call: TRBD1 (6 bases). This receptor was identified in a man between 40 and 75 years old with stage I squamous cell lung carcinoma. Here the CDR3 reads CSVRMGAARTTNTEAFF. The CDR3 DNA is TGCAGCGTTCGGATGGGGGCCGCTCGGACGACGAACACTGAAGCTTTCTTT.